This entry features one T cell receptor (beta chain) sequence. Its cognate antigen is unknown. TCR beta CDR3 regions were amplified from RNA. HTBI primers were used for first-round RT-PCR of the TCR CDR3. TCRdb independently ran MiXCR on the multiplex PCR reads; one entry per CDR3 protein. The data show under 550,000 distinct CDR3 sequences, with roughly 15% seen just once and about 5% held by the top ten. This entry is derived from a study of T cells in Graves' hyperthyroidism and ophthalmopathy. Study-level results: Using 13 V-J features, a model discriminated ophthalmopathy from stable hyperthyroidism. Blood samples included most of the expanded thyroid clonotypes exceeding 0.001.

The CDR3 is 12 residues long. V was cut by 3 bases and J by 5 bases, with 4 bases left in between. The V call is TRBV12-3 or TRBV12-4, the J call TRBJ1-4; D is uncertain. Sequenced: blood. This clonotype was sampled from a woman younger than 30 with Graves' hyperthyroidism. The CDR3 region is CASSFLNEKLFF. The DNA of the CDR3 is TGTGCCAGCAGTTTCTTGAATGAAAAACTGTTTTTT.